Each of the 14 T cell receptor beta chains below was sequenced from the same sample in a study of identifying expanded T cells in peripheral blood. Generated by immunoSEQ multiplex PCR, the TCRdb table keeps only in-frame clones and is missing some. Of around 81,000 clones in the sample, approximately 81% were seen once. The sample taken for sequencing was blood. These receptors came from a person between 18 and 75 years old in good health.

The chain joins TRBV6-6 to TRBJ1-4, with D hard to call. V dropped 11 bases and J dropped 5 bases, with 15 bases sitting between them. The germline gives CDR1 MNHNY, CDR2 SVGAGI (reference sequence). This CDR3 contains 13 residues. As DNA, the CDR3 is TGTGCCGGCCGGGGTCCCCACAATGAAAAACTGTTTTTT. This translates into CAGRGPHNEKLFF.

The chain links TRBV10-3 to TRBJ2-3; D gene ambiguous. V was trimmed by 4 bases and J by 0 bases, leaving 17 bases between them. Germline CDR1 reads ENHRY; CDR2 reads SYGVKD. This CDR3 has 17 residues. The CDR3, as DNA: TGTGCCATCAGTGGGTTTCCAGAGCCTATTAGCACAGATACGCAGTATTTT. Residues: CAISGFPEPISTDTQYF.

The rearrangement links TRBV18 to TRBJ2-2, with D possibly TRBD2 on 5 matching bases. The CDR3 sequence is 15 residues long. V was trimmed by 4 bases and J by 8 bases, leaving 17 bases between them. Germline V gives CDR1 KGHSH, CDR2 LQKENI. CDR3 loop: CASSRPGRATGELFF. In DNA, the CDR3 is TGTGCCAGCTCACGACCGGGGAGAGCAACTGGGGAGCTGTTTTTT.

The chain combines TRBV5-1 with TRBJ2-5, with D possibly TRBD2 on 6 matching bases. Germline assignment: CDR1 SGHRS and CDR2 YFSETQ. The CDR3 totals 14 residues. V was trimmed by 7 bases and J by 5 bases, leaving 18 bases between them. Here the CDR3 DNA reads TGCGCCAGCGGAAACCGGGGGTTGGAGGAGACCCAGTACTTC. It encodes CASGNRGLEETQYF. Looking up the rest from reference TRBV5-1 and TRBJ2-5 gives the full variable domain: KAGVTQTPRYLIKTRGQQVTLSCSPISGHRSVSWYQQTPGQGLQFLFEYFSETQRNKGNFPGRFSGRQFSNSRSEMNVSTLELGDSALYLCASGNRGLEETQYFGPGTRLLVL.

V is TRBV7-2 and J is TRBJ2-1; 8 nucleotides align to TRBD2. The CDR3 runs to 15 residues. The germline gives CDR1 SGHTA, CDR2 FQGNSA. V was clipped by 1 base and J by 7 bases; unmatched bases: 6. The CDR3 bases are TGTGCCAGCAGCTTAGGTCGGGGGGGCAGGAATGAGCAGTTCTTC. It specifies CASSLGRGGRNEQFF. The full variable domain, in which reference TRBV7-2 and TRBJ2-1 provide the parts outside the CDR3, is GAGVSQSPSNKVTEKGKDVELRCDPISGHTALYWYRQSLGQGLEFLIYFQGNSAPDKSGLPSDRFSAERTGGSVSTLTIQRTQQEDSAVYLCASSLGRGGRNEQFFGPGTRLTVL.

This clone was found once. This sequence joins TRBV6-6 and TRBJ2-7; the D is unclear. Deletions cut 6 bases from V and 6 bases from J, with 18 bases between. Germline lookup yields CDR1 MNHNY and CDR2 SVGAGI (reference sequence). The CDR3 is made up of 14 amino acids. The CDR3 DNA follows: TGTGCCAGCAGGAAACGGACCTCGGCCACCGAGCAGTACTTC. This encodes CASRKRTSATEQYF.

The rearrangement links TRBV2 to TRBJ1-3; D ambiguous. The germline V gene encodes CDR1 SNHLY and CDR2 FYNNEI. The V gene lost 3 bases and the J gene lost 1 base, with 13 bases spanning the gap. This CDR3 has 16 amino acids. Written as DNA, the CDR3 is TGTGCCAGCAGTGACCCAGGAAGAAAATCTGGAAACACCATATATTTT. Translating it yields CASSDPGRKSGNTIYF. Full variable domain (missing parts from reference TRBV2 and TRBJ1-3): EPEVTQTPSHQVTQMGQEVILRCVPISNHLYFYWYRQILGQKVEFLVSFYNNEISEKSEIFDDQFSVERPDGSNFTLKIRSTKLEDSAMYFCASSDPGRKSGNTIYFGEGSWLTVV.

The CDR3 bases are TGTGCCAGCAGCTTAGCTTCGGGGCCCTCGTTTGGGGGCACAGGAGATACGCAGTATTTT. This gives the protein CASSLASGPSFGGTGDTQYF. The chain employs TRBV7-8 and TRBJ2-3; D might be TRBD1 (6 bases). The CDR3 is 20 residues long. Germline CDR1 and CDR2: SGHVS and FQNEAQ. Trimming shortened V by 0 bases and J by 5 bases, and 27 bases separated the two germline ends.

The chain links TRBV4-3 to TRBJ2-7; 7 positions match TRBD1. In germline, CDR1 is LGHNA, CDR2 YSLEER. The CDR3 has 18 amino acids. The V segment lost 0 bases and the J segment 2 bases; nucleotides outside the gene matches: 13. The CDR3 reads CASSQEPPDRDSTYEQYF. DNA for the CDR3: TGCGCCAGCAGCCAAGAACCACCAGACAGGGACAGCACCTACGAGCAGTACTTC.

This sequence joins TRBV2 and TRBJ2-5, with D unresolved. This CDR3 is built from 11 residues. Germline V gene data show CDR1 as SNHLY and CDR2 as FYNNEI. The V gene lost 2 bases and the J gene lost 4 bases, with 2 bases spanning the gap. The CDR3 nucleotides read TGTGCCAGCAGTGAACCAGAGACCCAGTACTTC. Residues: CASSEPETQYF. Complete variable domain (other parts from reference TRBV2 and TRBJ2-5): EPEVTQTPSHQVTQMGQEVILRCVPISNHLYFYWYRQILGQKVEFLVSFYNNEISEKSEIFDDQFSVERPDGSNFTLKIRSTKLEDSAMYFCASSEPETQYFGPGTRLLVL.

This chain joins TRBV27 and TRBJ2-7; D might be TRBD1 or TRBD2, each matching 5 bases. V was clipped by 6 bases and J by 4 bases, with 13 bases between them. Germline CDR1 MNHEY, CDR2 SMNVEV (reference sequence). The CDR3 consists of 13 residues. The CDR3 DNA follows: TGTGCCAGCAGCCAAGGGGAGCAGTACGAGCAGTACTTC. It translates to CASSQGEQYEQYF.

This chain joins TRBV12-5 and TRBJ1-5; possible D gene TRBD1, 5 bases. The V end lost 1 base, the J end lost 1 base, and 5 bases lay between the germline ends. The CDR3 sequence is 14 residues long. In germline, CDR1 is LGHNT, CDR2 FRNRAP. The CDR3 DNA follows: TGTGCTAGTGGTTTGGGACAGAGCAATCAGCCCCAGCATTTT. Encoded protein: CASGLGQSNQPQHF.

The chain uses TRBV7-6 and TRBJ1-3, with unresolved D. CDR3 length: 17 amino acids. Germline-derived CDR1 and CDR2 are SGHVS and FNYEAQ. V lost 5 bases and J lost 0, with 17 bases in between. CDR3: CASSGSTGISSGNTIYF. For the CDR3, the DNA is TGTGCCAGCAGCGGGTCGACCGGGATTTCCTCTGGAAACACCATATATTTT.

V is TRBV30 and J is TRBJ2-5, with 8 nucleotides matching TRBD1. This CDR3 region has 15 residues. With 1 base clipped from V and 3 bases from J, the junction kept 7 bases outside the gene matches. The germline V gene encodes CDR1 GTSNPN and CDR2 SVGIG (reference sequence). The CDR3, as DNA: TGTGCCTGGAGTGGGGAGCAGGGGGCTAAAGAGACCCAGTACTTC. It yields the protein CAWSGEQGAKETQYF.